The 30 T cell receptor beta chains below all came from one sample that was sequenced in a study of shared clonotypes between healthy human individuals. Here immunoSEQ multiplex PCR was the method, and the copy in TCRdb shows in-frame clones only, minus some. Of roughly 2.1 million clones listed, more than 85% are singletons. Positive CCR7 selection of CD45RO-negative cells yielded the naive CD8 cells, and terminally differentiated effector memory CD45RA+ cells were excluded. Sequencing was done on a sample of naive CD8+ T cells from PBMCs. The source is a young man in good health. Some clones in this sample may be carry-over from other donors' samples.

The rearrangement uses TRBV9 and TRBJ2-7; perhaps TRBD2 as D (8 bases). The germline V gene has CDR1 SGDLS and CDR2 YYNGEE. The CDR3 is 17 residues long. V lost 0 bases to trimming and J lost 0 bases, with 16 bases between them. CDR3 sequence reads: CASSVEGAGGISYEQYF. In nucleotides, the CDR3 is TGTGCCAGCAGCGTAGAGGGGGCGGGAGGTATCTCCTACGAGCAGTACTTC.

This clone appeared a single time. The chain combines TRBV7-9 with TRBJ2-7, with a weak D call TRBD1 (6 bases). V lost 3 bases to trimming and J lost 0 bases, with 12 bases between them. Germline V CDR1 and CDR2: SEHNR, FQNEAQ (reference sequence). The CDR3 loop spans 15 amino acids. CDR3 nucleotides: TGTGCCAGCAGCTTTCGGGGACACGTCTCCTACGAGCAGTACTTC. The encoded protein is CASSFRGHVSYEQYF.

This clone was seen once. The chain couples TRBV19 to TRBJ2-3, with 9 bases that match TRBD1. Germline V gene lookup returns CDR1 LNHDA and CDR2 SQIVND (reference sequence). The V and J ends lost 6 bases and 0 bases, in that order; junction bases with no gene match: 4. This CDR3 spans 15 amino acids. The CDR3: CASRDRGASTDTQYF. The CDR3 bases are TGTGCCAGTAGAGACAGGGGGGCGAGCACAGATACGCAGTATTTT.

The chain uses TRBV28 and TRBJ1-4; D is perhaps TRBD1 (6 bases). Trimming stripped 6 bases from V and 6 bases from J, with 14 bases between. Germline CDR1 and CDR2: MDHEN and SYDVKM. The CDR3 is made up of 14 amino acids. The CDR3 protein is CASRSTGFYEKLFF. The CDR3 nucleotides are TGTGCCAGCAGGTCTACAGGGTTCTATGAAAAACTGTTTTTT. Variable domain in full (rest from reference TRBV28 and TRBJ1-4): DVKVTQSSRYLVKRTGEKVFLECVQDMDHENMFWYRQDPGLGLRLIYFSYDVKMKEKGDIPEGYSVSREKKERFSLILESASTNQTSMYLCASRSTGFYEKLFFGSGTQLSVL.

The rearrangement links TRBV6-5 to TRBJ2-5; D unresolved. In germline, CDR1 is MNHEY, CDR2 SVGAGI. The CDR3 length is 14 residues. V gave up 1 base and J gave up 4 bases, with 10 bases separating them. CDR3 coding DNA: TGTGCCAGCAGTTACTTACGTGATTCAGAGACCCAGTACTTC. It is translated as CASSYLRDSETQYF.

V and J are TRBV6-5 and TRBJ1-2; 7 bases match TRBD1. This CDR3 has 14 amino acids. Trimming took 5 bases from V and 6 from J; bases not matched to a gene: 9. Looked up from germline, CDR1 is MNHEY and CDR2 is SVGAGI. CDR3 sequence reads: CASSPGGQVHGYTF. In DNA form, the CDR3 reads TGTGCCAGCAGTCCGGGAGGACAGGTTCATGGCTACACCTTC.

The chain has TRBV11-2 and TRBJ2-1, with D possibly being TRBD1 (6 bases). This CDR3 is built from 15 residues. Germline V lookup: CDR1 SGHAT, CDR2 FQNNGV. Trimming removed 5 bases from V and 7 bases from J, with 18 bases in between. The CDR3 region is CASSRRDTGFNEQFF. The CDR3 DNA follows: TGTGCCAGCAGCCGCCGGGACACCGGTTTTAATGAGCAGTTCTTC.

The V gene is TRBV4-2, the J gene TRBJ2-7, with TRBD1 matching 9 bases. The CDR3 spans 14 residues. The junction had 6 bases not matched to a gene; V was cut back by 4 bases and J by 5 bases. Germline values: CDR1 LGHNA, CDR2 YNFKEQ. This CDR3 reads CASSLRTGVDEQYF. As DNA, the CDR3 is TGTGCCAGCAGCCTCCGGACAGGGGTTGACGAGCAGTACTTC.

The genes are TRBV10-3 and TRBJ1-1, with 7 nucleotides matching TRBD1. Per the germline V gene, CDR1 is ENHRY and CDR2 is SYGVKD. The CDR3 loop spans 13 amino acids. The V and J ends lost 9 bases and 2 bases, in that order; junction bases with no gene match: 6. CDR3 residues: CAIKGQANTEAFF. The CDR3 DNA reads TGTGCCATTAAAGGACAGGCTAACACTGAAGCTTTCTTT.

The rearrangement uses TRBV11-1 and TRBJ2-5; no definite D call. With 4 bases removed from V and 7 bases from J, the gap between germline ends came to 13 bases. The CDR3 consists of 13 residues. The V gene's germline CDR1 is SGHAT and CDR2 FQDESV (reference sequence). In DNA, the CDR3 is TGTGCCAGCAGCTCCTTAGTCTCACGGACCCAGTACTTC. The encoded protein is CASSSLVSRTQYF.

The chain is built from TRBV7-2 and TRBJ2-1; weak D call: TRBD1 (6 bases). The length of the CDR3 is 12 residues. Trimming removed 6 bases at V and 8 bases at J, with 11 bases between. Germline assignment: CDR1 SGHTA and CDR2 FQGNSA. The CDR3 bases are TGTGCCAGCAGTTACAGGGTCGATGAGCAGTTCTTC. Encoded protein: CASSYRVDEQFF.

CDR3 loop: CASSILLQGTDTQYF. In nucleotides, the CDR3 is TGTGCCAGTAGTATACTACTACAGGGGACAGATACGCAGTATTTT. The V gene is TRBV19, the J gene TRBJ2-3, with 7 bases that match TRBD1. The CDR3 has 15 residues. The junction had 5 bases not matched to a gene; V was cut back by 2 bases and J by 3 bases. Germline CDR1 and CDR2: LNHDA and SQIVND (reference sequence).

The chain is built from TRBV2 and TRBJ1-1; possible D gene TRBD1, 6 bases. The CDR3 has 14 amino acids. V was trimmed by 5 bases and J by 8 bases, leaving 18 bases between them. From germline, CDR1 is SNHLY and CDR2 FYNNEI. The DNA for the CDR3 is TGTGCCAGCAGTCCTACCATACAGGGAATCGAAGCTTTCTTT. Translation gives CASSPTIQGIEAFF.

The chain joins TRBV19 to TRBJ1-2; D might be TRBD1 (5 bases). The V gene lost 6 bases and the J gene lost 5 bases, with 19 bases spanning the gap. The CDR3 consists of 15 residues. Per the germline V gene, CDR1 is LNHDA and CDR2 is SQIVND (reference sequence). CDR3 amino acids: CASSDPLRTGYGYTF. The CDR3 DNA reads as TGTGCCAGTAGCGACCCACTGCGTACAGGATATGGCTACACCTTC. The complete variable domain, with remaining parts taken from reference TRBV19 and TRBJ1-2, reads DGGITQSPKYLFRKEGQNVTLSCEQNLNHDAMYWYRQDPGQGLRLIYYSQIVNDFQKGDIAEGYSVSREKKESFPLTVTSAQKNPTAFYLCASSDPLRTGYGYTFGSGTRLTVV.

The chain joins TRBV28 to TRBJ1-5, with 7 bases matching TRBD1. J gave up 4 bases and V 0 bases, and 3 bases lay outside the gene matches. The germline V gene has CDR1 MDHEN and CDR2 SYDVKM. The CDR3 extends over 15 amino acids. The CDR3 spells CASSLWKQGNQPQHF. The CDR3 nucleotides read TGTGCCAGCAGTTTATGGAAACAGGGGAATCAGCCCCAGCATTTT.

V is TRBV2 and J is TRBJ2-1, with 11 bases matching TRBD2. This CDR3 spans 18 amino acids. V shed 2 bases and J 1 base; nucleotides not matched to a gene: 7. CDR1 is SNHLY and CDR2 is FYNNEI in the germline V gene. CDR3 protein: CASSEYLTSGMSYNEQFF. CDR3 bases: TGTGCCAGCAGTGAATATTTGACTAGCGGGATGTCCTACAATGAGCAGTTCTTC.

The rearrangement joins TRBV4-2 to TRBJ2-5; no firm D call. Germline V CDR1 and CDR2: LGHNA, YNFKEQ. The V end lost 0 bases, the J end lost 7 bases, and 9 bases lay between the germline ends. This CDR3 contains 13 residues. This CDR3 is CASSQDKGGTQYF. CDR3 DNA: TGTGCCAGCAGCCAAGACAAGGGTGGGACCCAGTACTTC.

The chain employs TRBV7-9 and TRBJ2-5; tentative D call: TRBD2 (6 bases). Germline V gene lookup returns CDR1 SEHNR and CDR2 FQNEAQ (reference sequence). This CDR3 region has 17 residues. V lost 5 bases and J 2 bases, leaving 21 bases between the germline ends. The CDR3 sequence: CASSPIPGSSLQETQYF. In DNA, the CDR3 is TGTGCCAGCAGCCCGATCCCCGGGAGTTCGCTTCAAGAGACCCAGTACTTC.

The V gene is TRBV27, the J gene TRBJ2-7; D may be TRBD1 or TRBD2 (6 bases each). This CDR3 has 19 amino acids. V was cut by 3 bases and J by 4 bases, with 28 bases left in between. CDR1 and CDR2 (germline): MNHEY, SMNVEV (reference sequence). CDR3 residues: CASSLLGREVGGAGYEQYF. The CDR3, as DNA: TGTGCCAGCAGTTTGTTGGGGCGAGAGGTCGGGGGCGCCGGGTACGAGCAGTACTTC.

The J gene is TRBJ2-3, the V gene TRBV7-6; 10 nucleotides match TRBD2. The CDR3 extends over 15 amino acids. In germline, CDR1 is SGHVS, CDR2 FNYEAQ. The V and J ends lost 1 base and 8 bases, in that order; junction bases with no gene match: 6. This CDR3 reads CASSLGLAGVGTQYF. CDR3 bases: TGTGCCAGCAGCTTAGGGCTAGCGGGAGTTGGTACGCAGTATTTT. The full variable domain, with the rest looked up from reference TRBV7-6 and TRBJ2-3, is GAGVSQSPRYKVTKRGQDVALRCDPISGHVSLYWYRQALGQGPEFLTYFNYEAQQDKSGLPNDRFSAERPEGSISTLTIQRTEQRDSAMYRCASSLGLAGVGTQYFGPGTRLTVL.

CDR3 residues: CASSIFGLLVTGELFF. The CDR3 DNA reads TGTGCCAGTAGTATATTTGGGCTTCTTGTGACCGGGGAGCTGTTTTTT. The chain couples TRBV19 to TRBJ2-2; D unresolved. CDR1 and CDR2 (germline): LNHDA, SQIVND (reference sequence). The CDR3 length is 16 residues. Deletions cut 2 bases from V and 5 bases from J, with 15 bases between.

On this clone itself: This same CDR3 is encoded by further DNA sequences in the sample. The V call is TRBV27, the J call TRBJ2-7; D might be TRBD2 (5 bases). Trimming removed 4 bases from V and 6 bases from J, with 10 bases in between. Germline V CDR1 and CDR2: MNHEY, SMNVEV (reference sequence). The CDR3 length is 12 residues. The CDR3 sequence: CASSSTGFEQYF. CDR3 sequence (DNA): TGTGCCAGCAGTTCCACGGGGTTCGAGCAGTACTTC.

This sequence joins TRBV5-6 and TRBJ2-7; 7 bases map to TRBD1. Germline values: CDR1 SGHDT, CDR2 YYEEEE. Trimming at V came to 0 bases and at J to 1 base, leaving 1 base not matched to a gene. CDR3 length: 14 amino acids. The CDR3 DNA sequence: TGTGCCAGCAGCTTGGCGGACAGGTCCTACGAGCAGTACTTC. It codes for CASSLADRSYEQYF.

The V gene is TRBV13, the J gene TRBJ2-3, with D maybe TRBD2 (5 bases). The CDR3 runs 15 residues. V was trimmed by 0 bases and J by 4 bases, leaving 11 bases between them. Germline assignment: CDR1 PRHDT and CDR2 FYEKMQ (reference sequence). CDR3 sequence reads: CASSLGPTGADTQYF. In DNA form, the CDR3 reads TGTGCCAGCAGCTTAGGCCCGACCGGGGCAGATACGCAGTATTTT.

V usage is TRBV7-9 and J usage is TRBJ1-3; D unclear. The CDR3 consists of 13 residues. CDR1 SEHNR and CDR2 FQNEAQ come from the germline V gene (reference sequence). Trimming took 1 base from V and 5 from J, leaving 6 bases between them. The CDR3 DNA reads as TGTGCCAGCAGCTTAGGAGGCAGAAACACCATATATTTT. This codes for CASSLGGRNTIYF.

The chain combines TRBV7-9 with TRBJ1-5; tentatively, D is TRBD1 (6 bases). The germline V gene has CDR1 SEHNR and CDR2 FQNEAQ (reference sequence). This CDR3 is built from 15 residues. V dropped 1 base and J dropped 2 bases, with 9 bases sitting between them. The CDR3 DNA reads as TGTGCCAGCAGCTTAGGAGGGGGAGGCAATCAGCCCCAGCATTTT. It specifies CASSLGGGGNQPQHF.

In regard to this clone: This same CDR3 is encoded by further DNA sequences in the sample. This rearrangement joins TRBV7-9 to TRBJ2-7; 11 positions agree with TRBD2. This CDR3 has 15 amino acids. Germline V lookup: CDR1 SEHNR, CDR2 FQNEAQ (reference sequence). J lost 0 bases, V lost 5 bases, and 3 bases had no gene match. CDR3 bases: TGTGCCAGCAGCCCCGGGACTAGCGGCTCCTACGAGCAGTACTTC. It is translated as CASSPGTSGSYEQYF.

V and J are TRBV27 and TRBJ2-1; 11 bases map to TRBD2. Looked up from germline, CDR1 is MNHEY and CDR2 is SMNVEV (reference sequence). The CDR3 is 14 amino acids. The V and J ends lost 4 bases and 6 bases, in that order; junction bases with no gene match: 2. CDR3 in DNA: TGTGCCAGCAGTTCCCTAGCGGGAGGCAATGAGCAGTTCTTC. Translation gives CASSSLAGGNEQFF.

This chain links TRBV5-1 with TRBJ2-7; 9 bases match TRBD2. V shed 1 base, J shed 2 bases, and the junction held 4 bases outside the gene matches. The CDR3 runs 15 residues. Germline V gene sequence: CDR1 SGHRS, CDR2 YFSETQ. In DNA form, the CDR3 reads TGCGCCAGCAGCTTGACACTAGCGGGTACCTACGAGCAGTACTTC. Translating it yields CASSLTLAGTYEQYF.

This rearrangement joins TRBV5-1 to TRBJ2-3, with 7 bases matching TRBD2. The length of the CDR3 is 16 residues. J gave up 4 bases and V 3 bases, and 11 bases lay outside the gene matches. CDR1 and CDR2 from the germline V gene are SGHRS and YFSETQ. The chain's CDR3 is CASSSTRRERADTQYF. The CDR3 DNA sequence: TGCGCCAGCAGCTCAACGAGGCGGGAGCGGGCAGATACGCAGTATTTT.